This TCR beta chain comes out of a study of blood T cell repertoires in COVID-19. Study as a whole: T cells, B-cell-depleted T cells, or PBMCs supplied cDNA or gDNA.

The V and J ends lost 7 bases and 0 bases respectively, with 12 bases between them. CDR3 length: 13 residues. Germline values: CDR1 SQVTM, CDR2 ANQGSEA. Seattle's enrolled individuals joined amid active infection and were then monitored longitudinally. Per the authors' pipeline: Quantification of nucleated cells was approximated via reference gene primer amplification. Clones were sequenced by immunoSEQ multiplex PCR, and TCRdb holds only the in-frame ones, with some missing. V and J calls and clone size follow that table, whereas D and trimming were derived from the DNA. The repertoire holds over 90,000 clones, with 81% as singletons.

This clonotype was obtained from a man older than 75 with COVID-19, enrolled during active disease. The chain couples TRBV29-1 to TRBJ1-1, with D possibly TRBD1 on 6 matching bases. Sample: peripheral blood. The CDR3 region has the DNA TGCAGCGCTAACGGACAGATGAACACTGAAGCTTTCTTT. Its translation: CSANGQMNTEAFF.